This T cell receptor beta chain is drawn from a study of blood T cell repertoires in COVID-19. Study background: Acute and convalescent COVID-19 specimens originated in the United States, Italy and Spain. Sample material is recorded as cDNA or gDNA derived from T cells, B-cell-depleted T cells, or PBMCs.

In the authors' methods: Estimates of nucleated cell counts were drawn from the amplification of reference gene primers. The protocol was immunoSEQ multiplex PCR, while the TCRdb copy is restricted to in-frame clones and leaves out a portion. V and J calls and clone size follow that table, whereas D and trimming were derived from the DNA. The table includes roughly 480,000 clones, roughly nine tenths detected once. This CDR3 comprises 18 residues. Looked up from germline, CDR1 is SGHRS and CDR2 is YFSETQ. The trim removed 5 bases at V and 1 base at J, leaving 10 bases unmatched. Sample: peripheral blood. The origin of this receptor is a man between 18 and 35 years old with COVID-19, enrolled during active disease. V and J are TRBV5-1 and TRBJ2-6, with 9 bases lining up with TRBD1. CDR3 nucleotide sequence: TGCGCCAGCAGTGCCGGGACAGGGATTTCTTCTGGGGCCAACGTCCTGACTTTC. This codes for CASSAGTGISSGANVLTF.